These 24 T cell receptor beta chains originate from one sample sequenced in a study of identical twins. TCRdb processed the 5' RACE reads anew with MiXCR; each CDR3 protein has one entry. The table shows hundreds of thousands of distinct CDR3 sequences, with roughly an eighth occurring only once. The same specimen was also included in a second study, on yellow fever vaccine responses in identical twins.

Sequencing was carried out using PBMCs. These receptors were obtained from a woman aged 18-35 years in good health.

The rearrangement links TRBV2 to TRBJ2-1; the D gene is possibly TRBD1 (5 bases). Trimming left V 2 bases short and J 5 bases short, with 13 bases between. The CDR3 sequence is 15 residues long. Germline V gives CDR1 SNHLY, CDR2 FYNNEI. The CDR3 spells CASSEPPRQHNEQFF. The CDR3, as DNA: TGTGCCAGCAGTGAACCACCTAGACAGCACAATGAGCAGTTCTTC.

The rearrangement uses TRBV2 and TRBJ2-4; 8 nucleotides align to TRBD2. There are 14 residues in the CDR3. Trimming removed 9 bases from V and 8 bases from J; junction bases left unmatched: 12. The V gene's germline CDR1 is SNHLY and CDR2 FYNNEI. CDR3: CASVAGTGRDIQYF. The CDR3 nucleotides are TGTGCCAGTGTAGCGGGAACGGGCAGGGACATTCAGTACTTC. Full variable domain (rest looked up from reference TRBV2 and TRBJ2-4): EPEVTQTPSHQVTQMGQEVILRCVPISNHLYFYWYRQILGQKVEFLVSFYNNEISEKSEIFDDQFSVERPDGSNFTLKIRSTKLEDSAMYFCASVAGTGRDIQYFGAGTRLSVL.

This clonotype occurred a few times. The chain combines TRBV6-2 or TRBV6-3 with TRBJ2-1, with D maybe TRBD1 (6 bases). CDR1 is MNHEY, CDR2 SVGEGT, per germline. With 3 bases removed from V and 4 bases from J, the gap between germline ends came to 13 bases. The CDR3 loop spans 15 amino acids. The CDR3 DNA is TGTGCCAGCAGTTATGGACAGAAGGGGTACAATGAGCAGTTCTTC. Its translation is CASSYGQKGYNEQFF.

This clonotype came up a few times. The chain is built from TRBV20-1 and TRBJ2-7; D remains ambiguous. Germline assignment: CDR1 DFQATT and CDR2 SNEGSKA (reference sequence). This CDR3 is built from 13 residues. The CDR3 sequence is CSPLLQSSYEQYV. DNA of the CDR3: TGCAGCCCTCTGCTGCAATCATCCTACGAGCAGTACGTC.

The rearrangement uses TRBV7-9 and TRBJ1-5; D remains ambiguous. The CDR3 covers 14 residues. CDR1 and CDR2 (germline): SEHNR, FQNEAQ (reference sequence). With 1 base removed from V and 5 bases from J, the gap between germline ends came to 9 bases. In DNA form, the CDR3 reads TGTGCCAGCAGCTTAGTTGGGGTCGATCAGCCCCAGCATTTT. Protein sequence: CASSLVGVDQPQHF.

The CDR3 nucleotides are TGTGCCAGCAGGCCCCCGCTTGGACTAGCGGGGGGGGGTGGGTCGGGGGAGCTGTTTTTT. Protein: CASRPPLGLAGGGGSGELFF. The J gene is TRBJ2-2, the V gene TRBV12-3 or TRBV12-4, with TRBD2 matching over 15 bases. There are 20 residues in the CDR3. The ends lost 6 bases at V and 8 bases at J; junction bases unmatched: 19.

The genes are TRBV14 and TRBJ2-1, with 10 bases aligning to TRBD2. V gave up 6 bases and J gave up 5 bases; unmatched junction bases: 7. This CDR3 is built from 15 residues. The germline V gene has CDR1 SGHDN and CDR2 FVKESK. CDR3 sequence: CASSGAGGPNNEQFF. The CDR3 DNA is TGTGCCAGCAGTGGAGCGGGGGGGCCAAACAATGAGCAGTTCTTC.

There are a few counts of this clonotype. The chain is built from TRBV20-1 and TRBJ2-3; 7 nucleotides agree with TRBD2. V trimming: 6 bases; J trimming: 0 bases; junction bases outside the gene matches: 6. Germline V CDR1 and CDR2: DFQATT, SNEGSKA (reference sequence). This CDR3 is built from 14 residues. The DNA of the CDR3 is TGCAGTGCCCCTAGACTAGCTAGCACAGATACGCAGTATTTT. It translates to CSAPRLASTDTQYF.

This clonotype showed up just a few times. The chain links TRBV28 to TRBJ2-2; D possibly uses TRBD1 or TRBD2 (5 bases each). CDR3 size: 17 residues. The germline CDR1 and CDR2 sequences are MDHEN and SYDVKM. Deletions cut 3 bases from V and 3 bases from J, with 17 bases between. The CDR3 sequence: CASSFNTRLGDTGELFF. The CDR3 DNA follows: TGTGCCAGCAGTTTCAATACTCGCCTGGGGGACACCGGGGAGCTGTTTTTT.

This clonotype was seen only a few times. The CDR3 reads CSVVRGSTDTQYF. The CDR3 DNA follows: TGCAGCGTTGTCAGGGGATCCACAGATACGCAGTATTTT. The genes are TRBV29-1 and TRBJ2-3, with D maybe TRBD1 (6 bases). This CDR3 is built from 13 residues. Germline CDR1 and CDR2: SQVTM and ANQGSEA. V lost 4 bases, J lost 2 bases, and 10 bases lay in between.

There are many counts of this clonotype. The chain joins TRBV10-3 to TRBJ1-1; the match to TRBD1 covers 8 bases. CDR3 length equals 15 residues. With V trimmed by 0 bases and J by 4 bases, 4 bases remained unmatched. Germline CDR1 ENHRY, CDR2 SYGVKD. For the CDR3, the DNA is TGTGCCATCAGTGAGTCAAACAGGGGGGGCACTGAAGCTTTCTTT. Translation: CAISESNRGGTEAFF.

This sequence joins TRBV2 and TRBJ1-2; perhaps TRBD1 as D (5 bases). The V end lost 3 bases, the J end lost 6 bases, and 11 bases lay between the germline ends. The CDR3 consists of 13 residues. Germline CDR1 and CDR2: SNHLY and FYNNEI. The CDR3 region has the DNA TGTGCCAGCAGTGACGGTTCGGGGGATGGCTACACCTTC. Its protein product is CASSDGSGDGYTF.

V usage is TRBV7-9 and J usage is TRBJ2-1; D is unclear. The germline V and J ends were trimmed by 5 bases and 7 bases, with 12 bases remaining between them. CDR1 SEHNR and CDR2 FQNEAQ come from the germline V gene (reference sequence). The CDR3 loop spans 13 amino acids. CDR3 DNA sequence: TGTGCCAGCAGCGCCCCCGATTTGAATGAGCAGTTCTTC. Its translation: CASSAPDLNEQFF.

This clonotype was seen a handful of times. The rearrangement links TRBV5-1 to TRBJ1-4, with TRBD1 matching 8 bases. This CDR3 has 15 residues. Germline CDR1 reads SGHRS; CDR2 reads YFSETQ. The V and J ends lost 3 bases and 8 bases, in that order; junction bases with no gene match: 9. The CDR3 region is CASSSLRGLGEKLFF. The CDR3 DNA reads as TGCGCCAGCAGCTCCCTCAGGGGGCTTGGAGAAAAACTGTTTTTT.

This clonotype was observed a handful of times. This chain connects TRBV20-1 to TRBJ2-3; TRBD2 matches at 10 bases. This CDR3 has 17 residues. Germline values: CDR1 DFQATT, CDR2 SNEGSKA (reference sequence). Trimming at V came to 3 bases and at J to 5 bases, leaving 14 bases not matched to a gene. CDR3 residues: CSASRLAGEQFIDTQYF. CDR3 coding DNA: TGCAGTGCTAGCAGGCTAGCGGGGGAACAATTCATAGATACGCAGTATTTT.

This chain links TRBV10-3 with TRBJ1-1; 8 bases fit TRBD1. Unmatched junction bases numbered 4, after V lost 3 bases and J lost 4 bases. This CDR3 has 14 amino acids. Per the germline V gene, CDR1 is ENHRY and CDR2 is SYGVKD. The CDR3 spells CAISDRTGITEAFF. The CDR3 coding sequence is TGTGCCATCAGTGATCGGACAGGGATCACTGAAGCTTTCTTT.

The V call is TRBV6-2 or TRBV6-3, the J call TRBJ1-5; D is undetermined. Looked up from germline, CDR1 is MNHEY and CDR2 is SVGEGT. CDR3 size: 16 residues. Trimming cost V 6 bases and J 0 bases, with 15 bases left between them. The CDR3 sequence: CASSRNVRVSNQPQHF. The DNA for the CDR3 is TGTGCCAGCAGCCGAAATGTACGGGTTAGCAATCAGCCCCAGCATTTT.

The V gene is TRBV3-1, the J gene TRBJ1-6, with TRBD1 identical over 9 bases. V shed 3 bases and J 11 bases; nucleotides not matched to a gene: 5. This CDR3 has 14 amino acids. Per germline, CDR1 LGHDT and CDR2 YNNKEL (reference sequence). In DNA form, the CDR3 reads TGTGCCAGCAGCCAGGGGACAGGGAGAACACCCCTCCACTTT. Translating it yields CASSQGTGRTPLHF.

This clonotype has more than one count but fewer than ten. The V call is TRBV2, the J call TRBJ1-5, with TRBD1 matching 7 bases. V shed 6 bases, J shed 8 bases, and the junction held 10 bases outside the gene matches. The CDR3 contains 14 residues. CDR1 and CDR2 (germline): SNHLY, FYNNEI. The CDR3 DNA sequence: TGTGCCAGCAGACAGGGGCAGTATATTGAGCCCCAGCATTTT. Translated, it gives CASRQGQYIEPQHF.

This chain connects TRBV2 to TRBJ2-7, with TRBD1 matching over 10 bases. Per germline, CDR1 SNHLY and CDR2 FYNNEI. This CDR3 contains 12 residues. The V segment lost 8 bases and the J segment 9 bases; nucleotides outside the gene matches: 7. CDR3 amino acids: CASYTGQGVQYF. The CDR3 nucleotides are TGTGCCAGCTACACCGGACAGGGGGTGCAGTACTTC.

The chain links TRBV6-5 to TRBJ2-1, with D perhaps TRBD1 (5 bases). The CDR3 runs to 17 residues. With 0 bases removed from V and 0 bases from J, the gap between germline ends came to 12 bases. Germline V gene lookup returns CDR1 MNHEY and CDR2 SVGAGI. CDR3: CASSYSIGASSYNEQFF. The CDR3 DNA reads TGTGCCAGCAGTTACTCGATAGGGGCGTCCTCCTACAATGAGCAGTTCTTC.

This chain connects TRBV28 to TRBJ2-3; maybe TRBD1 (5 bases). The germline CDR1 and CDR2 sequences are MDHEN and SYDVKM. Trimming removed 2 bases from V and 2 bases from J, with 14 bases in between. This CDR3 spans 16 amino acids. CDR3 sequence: CASSLAAGKATDTQYF. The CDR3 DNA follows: TGTGCCAGCAGTTTAGCCGCAGGGAAAGCCACAGATACGCAGTATTTT.

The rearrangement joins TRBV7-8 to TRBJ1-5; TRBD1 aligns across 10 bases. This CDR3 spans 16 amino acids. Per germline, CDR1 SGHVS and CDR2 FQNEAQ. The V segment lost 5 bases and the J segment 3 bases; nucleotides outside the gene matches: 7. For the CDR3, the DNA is TGTGCCAGCAGCCTAAGGACAGGGGGTACCAATCAGCCCCAGCATTTT. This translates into CASSLRTGGTNQPQHF. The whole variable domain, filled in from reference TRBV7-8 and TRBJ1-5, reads GAGVSQSPRYKVAKRGQDVALRCDPISGHVSLFWYQQALGQGPEFLTYFQNEAQLDKSGLPSDRFFAERPEGSVSTLKIQRTQQEDSAVYLCASSLRTGGTNQPQHFGDGTRLSIL.

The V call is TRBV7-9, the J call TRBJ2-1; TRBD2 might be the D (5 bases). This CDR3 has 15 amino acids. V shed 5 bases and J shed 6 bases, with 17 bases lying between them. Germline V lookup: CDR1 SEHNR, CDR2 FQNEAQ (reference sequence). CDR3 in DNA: TGTGCCAGCAGCGACACTAGGTTAAGATCCAATGAGCAGTTCTTC. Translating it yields CASSDTRLRSNEQFF. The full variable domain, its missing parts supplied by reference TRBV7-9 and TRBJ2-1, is DTGVSQNPRHKITKRGQNVTFRCDPISEHNRLYWYRQTLGQGPEFLTYFQNEAQLEKSRLLSDRFSAERPKGSFSTLEIQRTEQGDSAMYLCASSDTRLRSNEQFFGPGTRLTVL.